Listed here is a single T cell receptor beta chain. Its antigen is not identified. The repertoire was sequenced with immunoSEQ multiplex PCR; TCRdb's copy has only in-frame clones and lacks some. This table holds about 26,000 clones, around 82% found once. This specimen belongs to a study of OX40 agonist ivuxolimab in advanced cancers. Regarding the study as a whole: There were, on average, more expanded clones in CD8+ T cells than in CD4+.

V lost 5 bases, J lost 0 bases, and 19 bases lay in between. The CDR3 sequence is 17 residues long. Germline V gene lookup returns CDR1 SGHTA and CDR2 FQGTGA. Patients with a history of autoimmune disease or on systemic immunosuppression were excluded. The TCR comes from an adult with an advanced solid tumor such as melanoma, head and neck, liver or kidney cancer. This chain links TRBV7-3 with TRBJ1-2, with D perhaps matching TRBD1 (6 bases). The sequenced sample was CD4+ or CD8+ T cells sorted from blood, obtained in a trial of the OX40 agonist ivuxolimab. For the CDR3, the DNA is TGTGCCAGCAGCCTATACAGGGCTCTTCCCACTAACTATGGCTACACCTTC. Translating it yields CASSLYRALPTNYGYTF.